The source of this T cell receptor (beta chain) is a study of human T cells and chemical hapten exposure (dated by TCRdb to the early 2020s). Broadly, across the study: For sensitization, 2% DPC in acetone was applied to a roughly 2 cm by roughly 2 cm area of upper inner arm skin. The mostly female patient cohort included alopecia areata with under or over 50% scalp involvement, alopecia totalis and alopecia universalis. Peripheral blood TCR repertoire changes were tracked in vivo in alopecia patients during primary and secondary sensitization to the hapten diphenylcyclopropenone (DPC). The libraries were sequenced as a pool, and the TCR yield per sample differed mostly because of small variations in library volumes within the pool. Blood was sampled from patients pre-sensitization (week 0) and at 2, 6 and about 24 weeks after DPC sensitization. Patch testing on the upper back used Finn chambers containing 0.01% DPC, with scoring done after 6 days according to International Contact Dermatitis Research Group standards. Throughout the study period of approximately 23 weeks, patients also received therapeutic DPC doses to the scalp every week. Some 29 alopecia patients provided blood for TCR sequencing at one to four time points (pre-sensitization, 2, 6 and 24 weeks).

This clonotype has a handful of counts. Its target antigen remains unknown. Per-base quality was not reported, and no clone a single base away is much larger than it. From the cysteine up to the phenylalanine, the CDR3 has a length of 14 residues. The read is trimmed to its CDR3 DNA, 42 bases read in frame from base 1. The germline V gene supplies CDR1 SGHRS and CDR2 YFSETQ. A distance of 10 bases separates the germline ends of V and J, which lose 4 bases and 1 base respectively. The time point label here, explained by the study, means: patch test 3, about 24 weeks after DPC sensitization. In light of the paper, this sample's treatment or condition label describes: therapeutic diphenylcyclopropenone sensitization with weekly scalp DPC. At every patch-test visit, the blood draw took place before the patch test was put on. To be eligible, patients had to be aged 18 to 70, diagnosed with alopecia and judged suitable for DPC therapy, while pregnant patients were excluded. Total RNA was extracted from unfractionated whole blood that had been collected in Tempus Blood RNA tubes.

The research as a whole found: All patients had alopecia, a presumed autoimmune disease, so their immune response might differ from that of healthy individuals. Repeated subsampling changed both the strength of the expansion versus patch-test correlation and the threshold at which that correlation became significant. DPC sensitization did not change how many TCRs were above 1 in 1000 frequency, and no evidence was found of alterations in global repertoire structure. Compared with pre-sensitization or healthy control sets, expanded TCRs formed significantly more large CDR3 similarity clusters, which is consistent with antigen-driven responses. A positive correlation was found between the number of PT1 expanded TCRs and patch test score, with significance reached at thresholds 8, 16 and 32 but not 4.

The method was RACE. The sequencing machine was a NextSeq 500. During library preparation, unique molecular identifiers were attached to individual cDNA molecules so that TCRs could be counted quantitatively and reproducibly. Both TCR alpha and TCR beta chains were sequenced from each blood RNA sample. From the authors' description of their analysis: The median number of TCRs per sample was around 100,000, ranging from about 20,000 to 700,000. The Decombinator software suite was used to annotate the V, J and CDR3 of the TCR reads. For PS versus PT1 abundance plots, all samples were subsampled to the same number of TCRs (28,000). TCRs were defined as expanded if absent before sensitization and observed at least eight times at the 2-week time point. TCRdb itself trimmed the public reads at Q25 with fastp, ran MiXCR and retained productive beta chains. Rows with one shared CDR3 protein collapse into an entry with the most common genes and DNA. The V and J calls shown here were made by TCRdb, not taken from the authors' results. This sample gives 150,000 to 200,000 distinct CDR3 sequences in total; approximately 30% of them show up just once. The ten largest make up 2% to 2.5% of the sample.

This receptor chain uses TRBV5-1 and TRBJ2-3; confidence is insufficient to name the D gene. This clonotype was obtained from a woman between 18 and 29 years old with alopecia areata. Some clones in this sample may be carry-over from other donors' samples. Here the sequenced sample was whole blood, taken in connection with sensitization to the hapten diphenylcyclopropenone (DPC). The DNA is as follows: TGCGCCAGCAGCCCGGACGGGCGCACAGATACGCAGTATTTT. Its amino acids are CASSPDGRTDTQYF.